A single count supports the clone carrying this T cell receptor beta chain. The antigen remains unidentified. Every patient had mismatch repair deficiency by PCR or immunohistochemistry. The protocol was immunoSEQ multiplex PCR, while the TCRdb copy is restricted to in-frame clones and leaves out a portion. The data contain 100,000 or so clones, over 65% of them singletons. These data come from a study of PD-1 blockade in mismatch repair-deficient tumors. Study background: Patients had some twelve mismatch repair-deficient cancer types, all previously treated and progressing.

The CDR3 loop spans 15 amino acids. Germline V gives CDR1 GTSNPN, CDR2 SVGIG (reference sequence). V lost 0 bases and J lost 4; bases outside the gene matches: 8. Study results and limitations: Tumor-resident clones, often absent from pretreatment blood, expanded after pembrolizumab and then contracted.

The specimen comprised peripheral blood, sampled less than 37 weeks after starting pembrolizumab. The TCR sequence derives from an adult with mismatch repair-deficient cancer. The V call is TRBV30, the J call TRBJ1-2; 7 positions agree with TRBD1. In DNA form, the CDR3 reads TGTGCCTGGAGTGTCGGAACCGGGACAGCCTATGGCTACACCTTC. Protein: CAWSVGTGTAYGYTF.